This T cell receptor (beta chain) was sequenced during a study of tumor-infiltrating lymphocytes in localized non-small cell lung cancer. Only in-frame clones appear in the TCRdb table, and some are missing; sequencing was by immunoSEQ multiplex PCR. This sample has 17,000 or so clones, with 65% to 80% found just once. Germline V gene sequence: CDR1 DFQATT, CDR2 SNEGSKA (reference sequence). This CDR3 is built from 11 residues. Trimming took 5 bases from V and 4 from J, leaving 8 bases between them. The rearrangement uses TRBV20-1 and TRBJ2-5; D unresolved. Sequencing was performed on lung tumor tissue. This receptor was obtained from a human donor with non-small cell lung cancer. CDR3 protein: CSAYTTETQYF. In DNA form, the CDR3 reads TGCAGTGCTTATACCACAGAGACCCAGTACTTC.